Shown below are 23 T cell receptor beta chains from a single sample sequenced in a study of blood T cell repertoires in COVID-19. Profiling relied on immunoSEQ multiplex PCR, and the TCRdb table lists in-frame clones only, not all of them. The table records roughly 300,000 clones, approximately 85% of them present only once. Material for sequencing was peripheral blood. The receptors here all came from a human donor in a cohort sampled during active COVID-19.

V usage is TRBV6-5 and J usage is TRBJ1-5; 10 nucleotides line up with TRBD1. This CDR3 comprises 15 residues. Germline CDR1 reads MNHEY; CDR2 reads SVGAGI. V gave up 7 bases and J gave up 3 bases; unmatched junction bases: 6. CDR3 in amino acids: CASTLGQGYNQPQHF. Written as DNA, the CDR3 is TGTGCCAGCACCTTGGGACAGGGGTACAATCAGCCCCAGCATTTT.

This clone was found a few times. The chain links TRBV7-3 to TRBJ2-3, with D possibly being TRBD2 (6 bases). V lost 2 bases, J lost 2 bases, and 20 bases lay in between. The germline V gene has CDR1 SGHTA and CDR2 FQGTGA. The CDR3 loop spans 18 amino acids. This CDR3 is CASSLYGLGASDTDTQYF. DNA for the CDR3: TGTGCCAGCAGCTTATATGGCCTAGGGGCTAGCGACACAGATACGCAGTATTTT. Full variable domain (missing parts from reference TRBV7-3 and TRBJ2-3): GAGVSQTPSNKVTEKGKYVELRCDPISGHTALYWYRQSLGQGPEFLIYFQGTGAADDSGLPNDRFFAVRPEGSVSTLKIQRTERGDSAVYLCASSLYGLGASDTDTQYFGPGTRLTVL.

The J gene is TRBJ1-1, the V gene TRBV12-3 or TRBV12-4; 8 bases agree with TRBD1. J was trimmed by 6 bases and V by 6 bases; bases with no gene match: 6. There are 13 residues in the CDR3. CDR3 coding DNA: TGTGCCAGCAGCCCGGACAGGGACCCTGAAGCTTTCTTT. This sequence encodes CASSPDRDPEAFF.

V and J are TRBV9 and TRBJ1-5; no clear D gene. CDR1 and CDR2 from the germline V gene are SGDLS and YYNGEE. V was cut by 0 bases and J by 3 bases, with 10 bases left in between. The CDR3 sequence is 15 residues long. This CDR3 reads CASSVAQESNQPQHF. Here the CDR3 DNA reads TGTGCCAGCAGCGTAGCTCAAGAGTCCAATCAGCCCCAGCATTTT. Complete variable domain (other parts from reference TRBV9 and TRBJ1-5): DSGVTQTPKHLITATGQRVTLRCSPRSGDLSVYWYQQSLDQGLQFLIQYYNGEERAKGNILERFSAQQFPDLHSELNLSSLELGDSALYFCASSVAQESNQPQHFGDGTRLSIL.

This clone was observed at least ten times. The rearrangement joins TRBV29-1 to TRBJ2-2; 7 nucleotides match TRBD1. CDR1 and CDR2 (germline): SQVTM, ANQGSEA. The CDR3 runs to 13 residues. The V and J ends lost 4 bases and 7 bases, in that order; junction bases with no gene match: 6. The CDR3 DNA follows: TGCAGCGTTGGACGGACAGGTGGCGGGGAGCTGTTTTTT. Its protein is CSVGRTGGGELFF.

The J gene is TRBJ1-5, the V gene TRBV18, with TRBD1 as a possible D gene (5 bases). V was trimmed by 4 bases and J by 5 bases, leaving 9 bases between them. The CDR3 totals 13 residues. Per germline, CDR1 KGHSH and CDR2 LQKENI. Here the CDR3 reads CASSRDRYQPQHF. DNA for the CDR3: TGTGCCAGCTCACGAGACAGATATCAGCCCCAGCATTTT.

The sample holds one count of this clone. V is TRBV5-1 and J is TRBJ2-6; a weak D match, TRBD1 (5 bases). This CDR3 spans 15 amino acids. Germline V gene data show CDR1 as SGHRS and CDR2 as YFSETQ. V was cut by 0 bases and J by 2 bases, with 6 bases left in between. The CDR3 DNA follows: TGCGCCAGCAGCTTGGAAGGGGCTGGGGCCAACGTCCTGACTTTC. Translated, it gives CASSLEGAGANVLTF.

CDR3 residues: CASSRQGAWNEQYF. The CDR3 DNA reads as TGTGCCAGCAGCCGTCAAGGGGCCTGGAACGAGCAGTACTTC. This chain uses TRBV3-1 (or the pseudogene TRBV3-2) with TRBJ2-7; D is perhaps TRBD1 (5 bases). Germline CDR1 is LGHDT and CDR2 is YNNKEL (reference sequence). This CDR3 spans 14 amino acids. V gave up 4 bases and J gave up 5 bases, with 15 bases separating them.

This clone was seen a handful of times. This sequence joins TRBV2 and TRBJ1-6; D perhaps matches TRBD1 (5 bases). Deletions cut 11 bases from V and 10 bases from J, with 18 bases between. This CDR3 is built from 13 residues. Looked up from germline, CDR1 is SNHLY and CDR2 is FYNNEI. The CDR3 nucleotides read TGTGCCTCCGAACAGGTAGAACGGTCACCCCTCCACTTT. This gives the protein CASEQVERSPLHF.

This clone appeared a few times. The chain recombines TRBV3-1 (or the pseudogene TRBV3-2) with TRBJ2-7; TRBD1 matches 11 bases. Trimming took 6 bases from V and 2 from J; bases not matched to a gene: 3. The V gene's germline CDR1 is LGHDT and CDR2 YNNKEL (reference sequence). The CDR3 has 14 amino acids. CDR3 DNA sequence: TGTGCCAGCAGGTTGGGACAGGGGGCCTACGAGCAGTACTTC. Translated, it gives CASRLGQGAYEQYF.

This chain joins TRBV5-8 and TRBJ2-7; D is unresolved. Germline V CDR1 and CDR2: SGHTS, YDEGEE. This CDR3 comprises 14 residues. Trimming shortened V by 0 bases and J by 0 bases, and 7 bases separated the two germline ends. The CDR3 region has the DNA TGTGCCAGCAGCTTGGCGGTTAGCTCCTACGAGCAGTACTTC. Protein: CASSLAVSSYEQYF.

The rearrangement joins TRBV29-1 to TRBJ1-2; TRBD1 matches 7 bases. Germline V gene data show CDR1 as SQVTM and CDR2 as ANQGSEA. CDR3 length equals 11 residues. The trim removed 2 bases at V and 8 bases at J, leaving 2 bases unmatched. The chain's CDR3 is CSVETGEGYTF. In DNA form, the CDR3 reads TGCAGCGTTGAAACAGGGGAAGGCTACACCTTC.

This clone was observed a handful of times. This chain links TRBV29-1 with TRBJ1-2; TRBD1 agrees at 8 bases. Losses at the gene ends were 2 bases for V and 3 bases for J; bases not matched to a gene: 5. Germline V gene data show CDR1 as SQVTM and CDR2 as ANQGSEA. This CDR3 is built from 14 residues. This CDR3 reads CSVERDRTDYGYTF. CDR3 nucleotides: TGCAGCGTTGAAAGGGACAGGACGGACTATGGCTACACCTTC.

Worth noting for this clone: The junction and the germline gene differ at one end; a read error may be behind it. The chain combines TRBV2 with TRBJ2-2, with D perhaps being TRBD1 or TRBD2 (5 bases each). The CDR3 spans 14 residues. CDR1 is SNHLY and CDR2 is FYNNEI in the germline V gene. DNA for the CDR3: TGTGCCAGCGGTGAGGGGAGCGCAGCCGGGGAGCTGTTTTTT. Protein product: CASGEGSAAGELFF.

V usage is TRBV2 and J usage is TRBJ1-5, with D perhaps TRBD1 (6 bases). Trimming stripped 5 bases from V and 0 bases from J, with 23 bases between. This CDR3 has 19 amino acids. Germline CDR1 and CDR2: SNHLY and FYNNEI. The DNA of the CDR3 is TGTGCCAGCAGTCCGGCAAGGACGGACAGCAGGTATAGCAATCAGCCCCAGCATTTT. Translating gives CASSPARTDSRYSNQPQHF.

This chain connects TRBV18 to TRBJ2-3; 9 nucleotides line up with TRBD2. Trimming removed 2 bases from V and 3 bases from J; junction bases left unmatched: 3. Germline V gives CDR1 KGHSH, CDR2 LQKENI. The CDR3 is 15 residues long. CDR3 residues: CASSPTRGGTDTQYF. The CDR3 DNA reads TGTGCCAGCTCACCAACGCGGGGGGGGACAGATACGCAGTATTTT.

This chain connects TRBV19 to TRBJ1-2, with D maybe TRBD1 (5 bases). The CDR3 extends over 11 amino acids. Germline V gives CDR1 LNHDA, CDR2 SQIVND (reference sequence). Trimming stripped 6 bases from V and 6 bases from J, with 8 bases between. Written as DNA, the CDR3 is TGTGCCAGTAGGCAGGGTGATGGCTACACCTTC. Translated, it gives CASRQGDGYTF.

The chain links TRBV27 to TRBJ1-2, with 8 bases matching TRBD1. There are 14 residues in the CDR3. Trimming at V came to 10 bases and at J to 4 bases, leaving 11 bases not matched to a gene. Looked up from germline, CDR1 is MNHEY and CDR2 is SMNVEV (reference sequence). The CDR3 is CATSFRGPGYGYTF. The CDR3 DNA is TGTGCCACCAGCTTCAGGGGGCCAGGCTATGGCTACACCTTC.

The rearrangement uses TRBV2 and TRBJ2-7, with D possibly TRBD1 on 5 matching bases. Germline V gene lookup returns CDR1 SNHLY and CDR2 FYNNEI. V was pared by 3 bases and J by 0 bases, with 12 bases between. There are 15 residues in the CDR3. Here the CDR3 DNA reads TGTGCCAGCAGTGACAGCAGGGCTTTCTCCTACGAGCAGTACTTC. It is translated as CASSDSRAFSYEQYF.

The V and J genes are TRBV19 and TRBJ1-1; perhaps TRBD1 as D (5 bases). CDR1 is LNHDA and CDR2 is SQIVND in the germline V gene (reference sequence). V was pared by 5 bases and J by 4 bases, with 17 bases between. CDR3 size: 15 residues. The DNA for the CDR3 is TGTGCCAGTAGTGAGGCAGGGTATTGGGTCACTGAAGCTTTCTTT. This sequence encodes CASSEAGYWVTEAFF.

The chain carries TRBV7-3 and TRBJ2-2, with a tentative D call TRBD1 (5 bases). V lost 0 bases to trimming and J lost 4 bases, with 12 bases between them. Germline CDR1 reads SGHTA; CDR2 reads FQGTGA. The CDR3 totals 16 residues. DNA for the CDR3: TGTGCCAGCAGCTTAACGTCATCAGGGATCACCGGGGAGCTGTTTTTT. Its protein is CASSLTSSGITGELFF.

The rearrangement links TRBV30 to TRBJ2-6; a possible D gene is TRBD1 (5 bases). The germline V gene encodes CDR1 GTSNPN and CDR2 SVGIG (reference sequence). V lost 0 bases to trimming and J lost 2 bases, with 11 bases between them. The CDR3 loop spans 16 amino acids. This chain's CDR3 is CAWSVSRVAGANVLTF. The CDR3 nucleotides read TGTGCCTGGAGTGTATCCAGGGTGGCTGGGGCCAACGTCCTGACTTTC.

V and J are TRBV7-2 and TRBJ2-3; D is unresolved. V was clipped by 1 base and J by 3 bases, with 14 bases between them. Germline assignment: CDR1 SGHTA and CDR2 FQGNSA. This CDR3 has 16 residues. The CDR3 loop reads CASSLESNLITDTQYF. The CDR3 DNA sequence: TGTGCCAGCAGCTTAGAGTCCAACTTAATTACAGATACGCAGTATTTT.